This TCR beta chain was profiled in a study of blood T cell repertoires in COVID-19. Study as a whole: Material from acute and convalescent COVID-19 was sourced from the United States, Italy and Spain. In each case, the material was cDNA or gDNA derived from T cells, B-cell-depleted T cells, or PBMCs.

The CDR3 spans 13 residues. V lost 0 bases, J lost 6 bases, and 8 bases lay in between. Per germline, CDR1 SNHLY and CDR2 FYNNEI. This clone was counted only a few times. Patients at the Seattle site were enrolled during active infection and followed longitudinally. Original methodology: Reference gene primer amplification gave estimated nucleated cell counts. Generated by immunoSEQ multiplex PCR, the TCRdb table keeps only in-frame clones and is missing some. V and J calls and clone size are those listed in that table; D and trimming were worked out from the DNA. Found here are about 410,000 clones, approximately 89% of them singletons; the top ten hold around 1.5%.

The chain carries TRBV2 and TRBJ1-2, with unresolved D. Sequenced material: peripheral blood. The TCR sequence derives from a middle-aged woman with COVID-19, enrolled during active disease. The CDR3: CASSEAVQDGYTF. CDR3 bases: TGTGCCAGCAGTGAAGCGGTTCAGGATGGCTACACCTTC.